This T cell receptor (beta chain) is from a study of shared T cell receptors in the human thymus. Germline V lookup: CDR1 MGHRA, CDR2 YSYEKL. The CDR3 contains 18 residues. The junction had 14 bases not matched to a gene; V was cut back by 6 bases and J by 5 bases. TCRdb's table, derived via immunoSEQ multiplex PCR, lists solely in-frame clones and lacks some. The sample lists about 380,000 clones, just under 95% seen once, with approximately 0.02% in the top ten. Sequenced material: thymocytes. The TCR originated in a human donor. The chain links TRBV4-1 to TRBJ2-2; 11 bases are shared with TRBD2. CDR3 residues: CASSQLRDSGRATGELFF. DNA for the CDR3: TGCGCCAGCAGTCAACTTCGTGATAGCGGGAGGGCTACCGGGGAGCTGTTTTTT.